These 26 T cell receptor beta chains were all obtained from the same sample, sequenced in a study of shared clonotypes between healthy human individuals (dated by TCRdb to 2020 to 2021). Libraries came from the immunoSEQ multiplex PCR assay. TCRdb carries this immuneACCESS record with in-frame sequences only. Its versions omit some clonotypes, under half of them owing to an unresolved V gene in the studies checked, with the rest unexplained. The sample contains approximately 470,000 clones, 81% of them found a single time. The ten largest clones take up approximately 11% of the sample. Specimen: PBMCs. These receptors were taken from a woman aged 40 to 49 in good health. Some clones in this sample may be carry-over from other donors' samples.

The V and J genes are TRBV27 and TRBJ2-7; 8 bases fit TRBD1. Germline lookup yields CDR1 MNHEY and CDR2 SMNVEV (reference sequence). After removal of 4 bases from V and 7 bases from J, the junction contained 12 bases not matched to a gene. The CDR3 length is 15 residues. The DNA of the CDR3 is TGTGCCAGCAGTTCGGCACCGGACAGGGTTCGGGAGCAGTACTTC. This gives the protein CASSSAPDRVREQYF.

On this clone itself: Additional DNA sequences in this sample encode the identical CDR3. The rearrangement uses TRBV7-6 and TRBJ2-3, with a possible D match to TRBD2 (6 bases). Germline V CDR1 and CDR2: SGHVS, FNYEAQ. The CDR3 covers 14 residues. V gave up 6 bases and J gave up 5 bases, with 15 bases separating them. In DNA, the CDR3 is TGTGCCAGCAGTTCCGGGACTTCCAGAGATACGCAGTATTTT. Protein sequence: CASSSGTSRDTQYF.

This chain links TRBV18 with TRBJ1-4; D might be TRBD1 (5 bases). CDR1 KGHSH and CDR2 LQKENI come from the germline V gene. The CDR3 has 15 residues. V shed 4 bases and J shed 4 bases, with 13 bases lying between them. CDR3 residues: CASSLSGVDNEKLFF. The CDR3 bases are TGTGCCAGCTCACTCTCGGGGGTCGATAATGAAAAACTGTTTTTT.

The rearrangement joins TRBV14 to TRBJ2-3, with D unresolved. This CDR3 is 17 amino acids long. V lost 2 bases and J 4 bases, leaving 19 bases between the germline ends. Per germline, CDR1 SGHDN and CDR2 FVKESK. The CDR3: CASSQPGPHGWADTQYF. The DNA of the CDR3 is TGTGCCAGCAGCCAACCTGGCCCTCACGGGTGGGCAGATACGCAGTATTTT.

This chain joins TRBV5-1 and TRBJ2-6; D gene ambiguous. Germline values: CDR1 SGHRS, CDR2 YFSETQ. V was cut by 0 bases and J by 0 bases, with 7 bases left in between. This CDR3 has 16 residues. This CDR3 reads CASSLDFSSGANVLTF. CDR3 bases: TGCGCCAGCAGCTTGGATTTCAGCTCTGGGGCCAACGTCCTGACTTTC. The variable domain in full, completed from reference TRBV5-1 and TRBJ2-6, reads KAGVTQTPRYLIKTRGQQVTLSCSPISGHRSVSWYQQTPGQGLQFLFEYFSETQRNKGNFPGRFSGRQFSNSRSEMNVSTLELGDSALYLCASSLDFSSGANVLTFGAGSRLTVL.

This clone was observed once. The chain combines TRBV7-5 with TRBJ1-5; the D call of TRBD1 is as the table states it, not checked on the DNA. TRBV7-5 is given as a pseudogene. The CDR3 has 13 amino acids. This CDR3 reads CASSADSHQPQHF. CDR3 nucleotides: TGTGCCAGCAGCGCAGACAGTCATCAGCCCCAGCATTTT.

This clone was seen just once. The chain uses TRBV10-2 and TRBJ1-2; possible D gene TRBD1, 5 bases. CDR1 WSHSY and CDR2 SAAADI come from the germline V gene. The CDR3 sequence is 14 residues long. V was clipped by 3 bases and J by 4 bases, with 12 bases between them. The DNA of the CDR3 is TGCGCCAGCAGTGACTTTGGGGCAAGCTATGGCTACACCTTC. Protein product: CASSDFGASYGYTF.

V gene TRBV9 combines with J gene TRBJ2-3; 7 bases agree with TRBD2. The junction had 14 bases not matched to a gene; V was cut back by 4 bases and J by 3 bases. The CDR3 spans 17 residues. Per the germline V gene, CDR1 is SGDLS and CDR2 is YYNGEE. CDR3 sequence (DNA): TGTGCCAGCAGCCCCGGGGGAGCGGGATTAGGGACAGATACGCAGTATTTT. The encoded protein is CASSPGGAGLGTDTQYF.

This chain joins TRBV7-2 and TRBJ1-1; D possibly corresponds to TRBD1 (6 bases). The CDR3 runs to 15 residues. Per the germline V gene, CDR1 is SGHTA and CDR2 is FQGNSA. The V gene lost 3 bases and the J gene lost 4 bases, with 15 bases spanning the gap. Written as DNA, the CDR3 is TGTGCCAGCAGCTTCACCAGGGGAGGGGGCACTGAAGCTTTCTTT. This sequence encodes CASSFTRGGGTEAFF.

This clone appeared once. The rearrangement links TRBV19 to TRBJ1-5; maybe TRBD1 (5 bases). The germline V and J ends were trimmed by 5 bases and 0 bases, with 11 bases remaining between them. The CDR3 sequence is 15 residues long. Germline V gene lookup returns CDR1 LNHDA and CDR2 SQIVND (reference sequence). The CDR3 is CASSARGDSNQPQHF. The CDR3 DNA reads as TGTGCCAGTAGTGCCCGGGGGGATAGCAATCAGCCCCAGCATTTT. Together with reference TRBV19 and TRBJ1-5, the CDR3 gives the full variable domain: DGGITQSPKYLFRKEGQNVTLSCEQNLNHDAMYWYRQDPGQGLRLIYYSQIVNDFQKGDIAEGYSVSREKKESFPLTVTSAQKNPTAFYLCASSARGDSNQPQHFGDGTRLSIL.

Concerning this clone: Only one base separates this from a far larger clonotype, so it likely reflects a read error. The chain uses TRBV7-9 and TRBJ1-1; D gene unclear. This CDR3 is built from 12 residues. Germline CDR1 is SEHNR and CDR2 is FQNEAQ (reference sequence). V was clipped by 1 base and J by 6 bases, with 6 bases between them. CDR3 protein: CASSLVNAEAFF. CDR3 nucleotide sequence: TGTGCCAGCAGCTTAGTCAACGCTGAAGCTTTCTTT.

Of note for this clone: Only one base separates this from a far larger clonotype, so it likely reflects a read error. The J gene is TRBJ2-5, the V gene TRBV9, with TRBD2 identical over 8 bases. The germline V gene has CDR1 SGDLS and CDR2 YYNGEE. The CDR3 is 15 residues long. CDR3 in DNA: TGTGCCAGCAGCCCCGGGACTAGTCTCCAAGAGACCCAGCACTTC. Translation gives CASSPGTSLQETQHF.

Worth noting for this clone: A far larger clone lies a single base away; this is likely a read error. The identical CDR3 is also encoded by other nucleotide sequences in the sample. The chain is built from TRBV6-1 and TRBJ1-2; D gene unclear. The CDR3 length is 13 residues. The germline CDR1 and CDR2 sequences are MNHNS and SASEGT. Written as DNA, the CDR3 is TGTGCCAGCAGTCCAGTAGCGGAAGATGGCTACACCTTT. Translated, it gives CASSPVAEDGYTF.

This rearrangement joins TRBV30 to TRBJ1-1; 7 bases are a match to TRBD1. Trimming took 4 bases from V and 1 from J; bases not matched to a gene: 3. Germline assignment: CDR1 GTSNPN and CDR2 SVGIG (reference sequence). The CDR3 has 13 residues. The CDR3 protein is CAWTHRGNTEAFF. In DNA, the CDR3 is TGTGCCTGGACTCACAGGGGGAACACTGAAGCTTTCTTT.

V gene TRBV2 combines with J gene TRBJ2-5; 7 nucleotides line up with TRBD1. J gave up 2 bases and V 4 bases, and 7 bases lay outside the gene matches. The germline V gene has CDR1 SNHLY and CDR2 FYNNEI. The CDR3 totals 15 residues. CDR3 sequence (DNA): TGTGCCAGCAGTGCAACGGGACAGAGACAAGAGACCCAGTACTTC. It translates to CASSATGQRQETQYF.

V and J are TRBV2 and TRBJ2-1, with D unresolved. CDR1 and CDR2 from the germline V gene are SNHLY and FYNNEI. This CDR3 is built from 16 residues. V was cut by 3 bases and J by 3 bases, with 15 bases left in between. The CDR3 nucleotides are TGTGCCAGCAGTGAGGTTGGTAGCCATAACTACAATGAGCAGTTCTTC. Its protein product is CASSEVGSHNYNEQFF.

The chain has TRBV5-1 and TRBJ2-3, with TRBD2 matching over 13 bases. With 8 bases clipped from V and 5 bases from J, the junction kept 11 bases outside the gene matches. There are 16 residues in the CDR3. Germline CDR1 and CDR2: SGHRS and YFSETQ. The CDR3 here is CASSLGLAGAVDTQYF. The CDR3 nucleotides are TGCGCCAGTTCGCTCGGACTAGCGGGAGCTGTAGATACGCAGTATTTT.

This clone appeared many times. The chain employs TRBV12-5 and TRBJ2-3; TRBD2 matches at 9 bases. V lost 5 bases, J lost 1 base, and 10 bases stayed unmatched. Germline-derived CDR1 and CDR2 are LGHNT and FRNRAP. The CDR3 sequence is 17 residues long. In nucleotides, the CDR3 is TGTGCTAGTGGTGCGGGAGGGGAGCCGGCCCGCACAGATACGCAGTATTTT. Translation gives CASGAGGEPARTDTQYF. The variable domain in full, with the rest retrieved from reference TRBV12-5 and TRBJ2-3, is DARVTQTPRHKVTEMGQEVTMRCQPILGHNTVFWYRQTMMQGLELLAYFRNRAPLDDSGMPKDRFSAEMPDATLATLKIQPSEPRDSAVYFCASGAGGEPARTDTQYFGPGTRLTVL.

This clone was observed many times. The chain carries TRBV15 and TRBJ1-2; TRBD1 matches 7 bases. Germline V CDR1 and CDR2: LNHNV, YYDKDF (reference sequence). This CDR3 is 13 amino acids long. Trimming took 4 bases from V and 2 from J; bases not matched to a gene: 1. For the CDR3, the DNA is TGTGCCACCAGCAAGGGACAGAACTATGGCTACACCTTC. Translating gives CATSKGQNYGYTF.

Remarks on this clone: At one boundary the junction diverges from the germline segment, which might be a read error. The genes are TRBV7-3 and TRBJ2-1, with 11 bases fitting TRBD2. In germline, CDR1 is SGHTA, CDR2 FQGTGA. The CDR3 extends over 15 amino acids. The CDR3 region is CASSLTSGSGNEQFF. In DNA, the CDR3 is TGTGCCAGCAGCCTAACTAGCGGGAGTGGAAATGAGCAGTTCTTC.

The CDR3 coding sequence is TGTGCCAGCACAACCCCAGGGCCGAATCAGCCCCAGCATTTT. It specifies CASTTPGPNQPQHF. The chain combines TRBV6-1 with TRBJ1-5, with D perhaps matching TRBD1 (5 bases). Germline V lookup: CDR1 MNHNS, CDR2 SASEGT. The germline V and J ends were trimmed by 7 bases and 4 bases, with 14 bases remaining between them. The length of the CDR3 is 14 residues.

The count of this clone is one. CDR3 DNA: TGCAGCGGGGGGAGTGGCAAAGACACTCAGTACTTC. It is translated as CSGGSGKDTQYF. The chain uses TRBV29-1 and TRBJ2-4; either TRBD1 or TRBD2 may supply D (5 bases each). V gave up 7 bases and J gave up 12 bases, with 19 bases separating them. CDR1 and CDR2 (germline): SQVTM, ANQGSEA. The CDR3 extends over 12 amino acids.

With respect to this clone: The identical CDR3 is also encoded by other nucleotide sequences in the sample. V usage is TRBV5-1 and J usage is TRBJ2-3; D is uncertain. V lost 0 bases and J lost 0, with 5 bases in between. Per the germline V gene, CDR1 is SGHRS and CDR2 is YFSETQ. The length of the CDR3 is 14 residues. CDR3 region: CASSLGASTDTQYF. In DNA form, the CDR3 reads TGCGCCAGCAGCTTGGGCGCTAGCACAGATACGCAGTATTTT.

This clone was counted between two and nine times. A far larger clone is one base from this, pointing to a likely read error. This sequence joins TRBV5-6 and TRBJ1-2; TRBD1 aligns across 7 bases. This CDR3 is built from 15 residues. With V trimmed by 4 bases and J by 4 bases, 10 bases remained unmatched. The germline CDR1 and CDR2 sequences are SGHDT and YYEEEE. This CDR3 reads CASSPIPAGGYGYTF. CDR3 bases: TGTGCCAGCAGCCCGATCCCGGCAGGGGGCTATGGCTACACCTTC.

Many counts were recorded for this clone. In DNA, the CDR3 is TGTGCCAGCAGTTTAAGGAGGAACACCGGGGAGCTGTTTTTT. Encoded protein: CASSLRRNTGELFF. The gene calls are TRBV27 and TRBJ2-2; D not certain. The CDR3 loop spans 14 amino acids. Trimming pared 2 bases from V and 1 base from J, leaving 5 bases between. CDR1 is MNHEY, CDR2 SMNVEV, per germline (reference sequence).

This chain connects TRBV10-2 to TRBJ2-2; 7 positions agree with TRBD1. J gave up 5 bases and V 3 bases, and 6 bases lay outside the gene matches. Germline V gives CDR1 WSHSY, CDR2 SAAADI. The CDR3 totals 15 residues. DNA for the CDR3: TGCGCCAGCAGTGATGGGGCAGGGGGAACCGGGGAGCTGTTTTTT. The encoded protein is CASSDGAGGTGELFF.